What follows are 20 T cell receptor beta chains derived from one specimen sequenced in a study of tumor and adjacent non-tumor tissue in lung cancer (dated by TCRdb to 2017 to 2018). Preparation of the library involved multiplex PCR. The sequencer listed for this sample is Illumina HiSeq 2500. TCRbeta libraries were constructed through three rounds of nested PCR with primers (Table S4) according to protocols modified from ARM-PCR. TCRdb trimmed the raw reads at Q25, called clones with MiXCR and kept productive beta chains. Entries are consolidated by CDR3 protein sequence, retaining the most common genes and DNA. The sample table records about 120,000 distinct CDR3 sequences; over 70% of these occur just once. The top ten constitute 20% to 25% of the sample. RNA was isolated from bulk unsorted tissue, and RNA quality was assessed with a NanoDrop ND-1000 and an Agilent 2100. Input material: lung tumor tissue. Receptors originate from a man aged 70-80 years with non-small cell lung cancer.

This clonotype has just a few counts. A junction end diverges from the germline sequence, so it may reflect a read error. The genes are TRBV29-1 and TRBJ2-1, with D perhaps matching TRBD2 (5 bases). The CDR3 is made up of 15 amino acids. CDR1 is SQVTM, CDR2 ANQGSEA, per germline. This CDR3 reads CIVASGIYQSHEQFF. CDR3 nucleotides: TGCATCGTTGCCAGCGGAATCTACCAGTCCCATGAGCAGTTCTTC.

As to this clonotype: The junction differs from germline at one of its ends, possibly a read error. V is TRBV7-9 and J is TRBJ2-2, with a possible D match to TRBD1 (6 bases). The length of the CDR3 is 15 residues. Germline V gives CDR1 SEHNR, CDR2 FQNEAQ (reference sequence). CDR3 sequence reads: CASSAGQINIGELLF. Written as DNA, the CDR3 is TGTGCCAGCAGCGCAGGACAGATCAACATCGGGGAGCTGTTATTT. Complete variable domain (other parts from reference TRBV7-9 and TRBJ2-2): DTGVSQNPRHKITKRGQNVTFRCDPISEHNRLYWYRQTLGQGPEFLTYFQNEAQLEKSRLLSDRFSAERPKGSFSTLEIQRTEQGDSAMYLCASSAGQINIGELLFGEGSRLTVL.

For this clonotype: At one end, the junction sequence differs from germline, possibly due to a read error. The chain couples TRBV6-6 to TRBJ2-2; TRBD1 matches at 7 bases. CDR3 length equals 17 residues. Germline CDR1 and CDR2: MNHNY and SVGAGI (reference sequence). CDR3 DNA sequence: TGTGCCAGCAGTTACCCGGGCAGGGACAGCAACACCGTGGAGCTGTTTTTT. Its translation is CASSYPGRDSNTVELFF.

As concerns this clonotype: No conserved phenylalanine or tryptophan ends this CDR3, so it is likely a read error. The limits of the CDR3 on the DNA are not certain, so only TCRdb's listed CDR3 is given. The chain joins TRBV14 to TRBJ2-5; the table's D call, TRBD1, has no DNA check behind it. Per germline, CDR1 SGHDN and CDR2 FVKESK. The CDR3 adds up to 11 amino acids, both ends counted. The CDR3: CASSQAGARYL.

There are a few counts of this clonotype. The conserved phenylalanine or tryptophan normally closing the CDR3 is absent here, so this likely arose from a read error. The rearrangement uses TRBV7-8 and TRBJ1-1, with D hard to call. The CDR3 covers 13 residues. The germline gives CDR1 SGHVS, CDR2 FQNEAQ. The CDR3: CASILALDTEAFL. CDR3 sequence (DNA): TGTGCCAGCATCTTAGCTTTGGACACTGAAGCTTTCTTA.

Note on this clonotype: The germline gene is not matched at one end of the junction; a read error may be the cause. The V and J genes are TRBV6-2 or TRBV6-3 and TRBJ2-7; tentative D call: TRBD1 (6 bases). The CDR3 is 15 residues long. Germline-derived CDR1 and CDR2 are MNHEY and SVGEGT. The CDR3: CASNSRQANSYELYF. In DNA, the CDR3 is TGTGCCAGCAATTCTAGACAGGCCAACTCCTACGAGCTGTACTTC.

This clonotype has more than one count but fewer than ten. As the CDR3 is not closed by the conserved phenylalanine or tryptophan, this likely results from a read error. The V gene is TRBV20-1, the J gene TRBJ1-2; D is uncertain. The CDR3 length is 10 residues. From germline, CDR1 is DFQATT and CDR2 SNEGSKA (reference sequence). Written as DNA, the CDR3 is TGTAGTGCTAAGGGAGGTGGCTACACCTTA. Translating gives CSAKGGGYTL.

A remark on this clonotype: One end of the junction fails to match germline, which may point to a read error. This chain links TRBV4-2 with TRBJ2-1, with D uncertain. Germline V lookup: CDR1 LGHNA, CDR2 YNFKEQ. This CDR3 is built from 15 residues. CDR3 amino acids: CACSQGSPHYNGQFF. The CDR3 coding sequence is TGTGCCTGCAGCCAAGGATCCCCTCATTACAATGGGCAGTTCTTT.

As to this clonotype: This likely comes from a read error, as the CDR3 has no conserved phenylalanine or tryptophan at its end. The rearrangement uses TRBV7-9 and TRBJ2-1, with 11 bases aligning to TRBD2. Looked up from germline, CDR1 is SEHNR and CDR2 is FQNEAQ (reference sequence). V lost 3 bases and J lost 7; bases outside the gene matches: 5. There are 15 residues in the CDR3. Written as DNA, the CDR3 is TGTGCCAGCAGCTTTAGCGGGGGGGCCGGGAATGAGCAGTTCTGC. Protein sequence: CASSFSGGAGNEQFC.

The chain recombines TRBV4-1 with TRBJ2-2; TRBD2 matches at 10 bases. The CDR3 consists of 16 residues. V shed 0 bases and J 4 bases; nucleotides not matched to a gene: 2. Germline values: CDR1 MGHRA, CDR2 YSYEKL. The CDR3 region is CASSQEERGGTGELFF. CDR3 in DNA: TGCGCCAGCAGCCAAGAGGAGCGGGGGGGCACCGGGGAGCTGTTTTTT.

Turning to this clonotype: One junction end does not reproduce the germline sequence, and a read error may be involved. This chain links TRBV4-1 with TRBJ2-5, with a weak D call TRBD1 (6 bases). This CDR3 region has 14 residues. Germline V lookup: CDR1 MGHRA, CDR2 YSYEKL. CDR3 region: CASSQEWGQETHYF. For the CDR3, the DNA is TGCGCCAGCAGCCAAGAGTGGGGACAAGAGACCCACTATTTC.

Points on this clonotype: Germline is not matched at one junction end, which may reflect a read error. The V gene is TRBV10-1, the J gene TRBJ2-3; tentatively, D is TRBD1 (5 bases). CDR3 length: 15 residues. CDR1 WNHNN and CDR2 SYGVQD come from the germline V gene (reference sequence). In DNA, the CDR3 is TGCGCCATCAGTGAGTTGATACAGGCCGCAGATACGCAGTATTTT. Protein: CAISELIQAADTQYF.

V is TRBV10-1 and J is TRBJ2-7; 8 nucleotides line up with TRBD1. The length of the CDR3 is 14 residues. Germline assignment: CDR1 WNHNN and CDR2 SYGVQD (reference sequence). The CDR3 coding sequence is TGCACCGGCAGTGCCCCGGGACAGGCCTGGGAGCAGTACTTC. It encodes CTGSAPGQAWEQYF.

Comment on this clonotype: With a much larger clone just one base away, this may be a read error. This CDR3 reads CASSPGHGNYGYTF. The CDR3 DNA follows: TGTGCCAGCAGCCCTGGACACGGGAATTATGGCTACACCTTC. J is TRBJ1-2 and V is TRBV7-9; possible D gene TRBD1, 5 bases. This CDR3 is 14 amino acids long. CDR1 and CDR2 from the germline V gene are SEHNR and FQNEAQ (reference sequence). V lost 5 bases to trimming and J lost 5 bases, with 15 bases between them.

The chain is built from TRBV20-1 and TRBJ1-1; D ambiguous. Trimming stripped 6 bases from V and 3 bases from J, with 14 bases between. CDR3 length: 13 residues. Germline lookup yields CDR1 DFQATT and CDR2 SNEGSKA (reference sequence). CDR3 sequence (DNA): TGCAGTGCCAGACTTACTGGGGACACTGAAGCTTTCTTT. This sequence encodes CSARLTGDTEAFF.

As concerns this clonotype: The junction does not match germline at one end; this may be a read error. The rearrangement links TRBV28 to TRBJ1-6; D not certain. Germline CDR1 is MDHEN and CDR2 is SYDVKM. This CDR3 comprises 15 residues. The CDR3 region has the DNA TGTGTCAGCGGTTTACACCGGGGTCGGAATTCACCCCTCCACTTT. Translation: CVSGLHRGRNSPLHF. The whole variable domain, filled in from reference TRBV28 and TRBJ1-6, reads DVKVTQSSRYLVKRTGEKVFLECVQDMDHENMFWYRQDPGLGLRLIYFSYDVKMKEKGDIPEGYSVSREKKERFSLILESASTNQTSMYLCVSGLHRGRNSPLHFGNGTRLTVT.

Worth noting for this clonotype: One end of the junction does not line up with germline, which may come from a read error. The genes are TRBV5-4 and TRBJ1-2; D ambiguous. This CDR3 region has 15 residues. CDR1 and CDR2 (germline): SGHNT, YYREEE (reference sequence). The CDR3 DNA is TGTGCCAGCAGCTTGGGGCACAGAAGCAACTATGGCTACATCTTC. It codes for CASSLGHRSNYGYIF.

This clonotype appeared many times. The chain recombines TRBV20-1 with TRBJ2-7; TRBD2 aligns across 7 bases. Germline lookup yields CDR1 DFQATT and CDR2 SNEGSKA (reference sequence). This CDR3 has 17 residues. V trimming: 0 bases; J trimming: 5 bases; junction bases outside the gene matches: 16. The DNA for the CDR3 is TGCAGTGCTAGAGATCGGGTAGCGGGTCCCGAAAGGGACGAGCAGTACTTC. Translation: CSARDRVAGPERDEQYF.

In regard to this clonotype: A read error may account for a junction end that differs from germline. The chain joins TRBV29-1 to TRBJ2-2, with 10 positions matching TRBD1. The CDR3 consists of 14 residues. Germline lookup yields CDR1 SQVTM and CDR2 ANQGSEA. The CDR3 DNA reads as TGCAGCGTTAGACAGGGGGCAAACACCGGGGAGCTGTCTTTT. This sequence encodes CSVRQGANTGELSF.

On this clonotype: One junction end disagrees with the germline gene, perhaps due to a read error. The chain has TRBV6-5 and TRBJ1-1; possibly TRBD1 for D (6 bases). The CDR3 length is 13 residues. Germline lookup yields CDR1 MNHEY and CDR2 SVGAGI. The CDR3 sequence: CASSHSAGEGAFF. The DNA for the CDR3 is TGTGCCAGCAGTCACTCGGCAGGGGAAGGAGCTTTCTTT.